The clone carrying this TCR beta chain was seen at least ten times. Its target is unknown. The lymph nodes were axillary draining lymph nodes from breast cancer patients. This specimen belongs to a study of breast tumors, draining lymph nodes, adjacent tissues. Study results and limitations: Compared with lymph nodes, tumors were less diverse; compared with nontumor tissue, more.

CDR3 length: 17 residues. Germline CDR1 is SGHTA and CDR2 is FQGNSA. V shed 4 bases and J 3 bases; nucleotides not matched to a gene: 12. TCRdb analysed the multiplex PCR reads with MiXCR anew, one entry per CDR3 protein. The data hold around 230,000 distinct CDR3 sequences, with 32% observed a single time. The gene calls are TRBV7-2 and TRBJ2-3; 8 bases match TRBD2. The source of this sequence is a female donor with breast cancer. Some clones in this sample may be carry-over from other donors' samples. The sample taken for sequencing was axillary lymph node tissue. The CDR3 region has the DNA TGTGCCAGCAGCTCTCTAAGCGGGAGAGTTGTAACAGATACGCAGTATTTT. The encoded protein is CASSSLSGRVVTDTQYF.